This is a list of T cell receptor beta chains from one sample in a study of blood T cells in healthy people across ages. TCRdb re-called the 5' RACE reads with MiXCR, one entry per CDR3 protein. The table includes 550,000 to 650,000 distinct CDR3 sequences, approximately 30% detected once. The specimen sequenced was blood. The source of these receptors is an elderly woman in good health. The CDR3 runs from the conserved cysteine through the conserved F or W. Fields, in order: D gene, J gene, clone size, V gene, CDR3 DNA, CDR3 protein. D genes are given only for firm matches. Clone size is shown for a subset of rows, as once, few, many or a class of expanded clone.

d_gene: -; j_gene: TRBJ2-3; abundance: many; v_gene: TRBV7-2; CDR3nt: TGTGCCAGCAGCTTTATAGATACGCAGTATTTT; CDR3aa: CASSFIDTQYF
d_gene: TRBD2; j_gene: TRBJ2-1; abundance: -; v_gene: TRBV11-2; CDR3nt: TGTGCCAGCAGCTTAGAGGGGTTCGCGGGAGGATTGTACAATGAGCAGTTCTTC; CDR3aa: CASSLEGFAGGLYNEQFF
d_gene: TRBD2; j_gene: TRBJ2-1; abundance: few; v_gene: TRBV3-1; CDR3nt: TGTGCCAGCAGCCGGGGACTAGCGAGCAATGAGCAGTTCTTC; CDR3aa: CASSRGLASNEQFF
d_gene: -; j_gene: TRBJ1-1; abundance: -; v_gene: TRBV5-1; CDR3nt: TGCGCCAGCAGCGGGGGACGAACCCTGGGGAACACTGAAGCTTTCTTT; CDR3aa: CASSGGRTLGNTEAFF
d_gene: TRBD1; j_gene: TRBJ1-2; abundance: few; v_gene: TRBV7-2; CDR3nt: TGTGCCAGCAGCGCAAAGGGACAGGGGAGCTATGGCTACACCTTC; CDR3aa: CASSAKGQGSYGYTF
d_gene: TRBD1; j_gene: TRBJ1-3; abundance: few; v_gene: TRBV3-1; CDR3nt: TGTGCCAGCAGCCGGACAGGTGGAAACACCATATATTTT; CDR3aa: CASSRTGGNTIYF
d_gene: TRBD2; j_gene: TRBJ2-1; abundance: -; v_gene: TRBV19; CDR3nt: TGTGCCAGTAGTCTTCGACTAGCGGGGGGCCGACACAATGAGCAGTTCTTC; CDR3aa: CASSLRLAGGRHNEQFF
d_gene: -; j_gene: TRBJ2-7; abundance: many; v_gene: TRBV3-1; CDR3nt: TGTGCCAGCAGCCAAAACAGCGAGCAGTACTTC; CDR3aa: CASSQNSEQYF
d_gene: -; j_gene: TRBJ2-7; abundance: many; v_gene: TRBV21-1; CDR3nt: TGTGCCAGCACCCGGACAGGGCGGACCGGGACCGGATACGAGCAGTACTTC; CDR3aa: CASTRTGRTGTGYEQYF
d_gene: -; j_gene: TRBJ2-3; abundance: few; v_gene: TRBV5-1; CDR3nt: TGCGCCAGCTCGCCGGGAGACTCTAGCACAGATACGCAGTATTTT; CDR3aa: CASSPGDSSTDTQYF
d_gene: -; j_gene: TRBJ1-2; abundance: -; v_gene: TRBV25-1; CDR3nt: TGTGCCGACCCCGTGGAGGGATATGGCTACACCTTC; CDR3aa: CADPVEGYGYTF
d_gene: -; j_gene: TRBJ2-7; abundance: many; v_gene: TRBV10-3; CDR3nt: TGTGCCATCAGTGAGGTTGTCTACGAGCAGTACTTC; CDR3aa: CAISEVVYEQYF
d_gene: -; j_gene: TRBJ1-3; abundance: -; v_gene: TRBV4-1; CDR3nt: TGCGCCAGCAGCCAAGAGGGGGGGCTGACTGGAAACACCATATATTTT; CDR3aa: CASSQEGGLTGNTIYF
d_gene: -; j_gene: TRBJ2-7; abundance: many; v_gene: TRBV24-1; CDR3nt: TGTGCCACCAGTGATTTGTGGGAGCAGTACTTC; CDR3aa: CATSDLWEQYF
d_gene: -; j_gene: TRBJ1-2; abundance: many; v_gene: TRBV28; CDR3nt: TGTGCCAGCAGTTTAGTGGACAGATATGGCTACACCTTC; CDR3aa: CASSLVDRYGYTF
d_gene: TRBD1; j_gene: TRBJ1-6; abundance: few; v_gene: TRBV20-1; CDR3nt: TGCAGTGCTCCCGGACAGGATTCACCCCTCCACTTT; CDR3aa: CSAPGQDSPLHF
d_gene: -; j_gene: TRBJ2-3; abundance: once; v_gene: TRBV7-2; CDR3nt: TGTGCCAGCAGCCCGGGACTTCAGGGCACAGATACGCAGTATTTT; CDR3aa: CASSPGLQGTDTQYF
d_gene: TRBD1; j_gene: TRBJ1-1; abundance: many; v_gene: TRBV4-1; CDR3nt: TGCGCCAGCAGCCAAGTTCAGGGGGGGAACACTGAAGCTTTCTTT; CDR3aa: CASSQVQGGNTEAFF
d_gene: -; j_gene: TRBJ2-7; abundance: -; v_gene: TRBV12-3/TRBV12-4; CDR3nt: TGTGCCAGCAGTAAATCCGAGTCGAGCTACGAGCAGTACTTC; CDR3aa: CASSKSESSYEQYF
d_gene: -; j_gene: TRBJ2-5; abundance: many; v_gene: TRBV9; CDR3nt: TGTGCCAGCAGCCTGCGACAGGCAGGGGAGACCCAGTACTTC; CDR3aa: CASSLRQAGETQYF
d_gene: TRBD2; j_gene: TRBJ2-5; abundance: -; v_gene: TRBV20-1; CDR3nt: TGCAGTGCGTATGACTCTAGTAGCGGGCAAGAGACCCAGTACTTC; CDR3aa: CSAYDSSSGQETQYF
d_gene: -; j_gene: TRBJ1-1; abundance: few; v_gene: TRBV30; CDR3nt: TGTGCCTGGAGTATCTATCTTGAAGGGCATGCTTTCTTT; CDR3aa: CAWSIYLEGHAFF
d_gene: TRBD2; j_gene: TRBJ2-7; abundance: -; v_gene: TRBV20-1; CDR3nt: TGCAGTGCTAGAGCGGAGATTAGCGGGGACCAAGAGGCCCAGTACTTC; CDR3aa: CSARAEISGDQEAQYF
d_gene: TRBD1; j_gene: TRBJ2-1; abundance: many; v_gene: TRBV29-1; CDR3nt: TGCAGCGGGCGACAGGGGGTGGTCGATGAGCAGTTCTTC; CDR3aa: CSGRQGVVDEQFF
d_gene: TRBD2; j_gene: TRBJ2-3; abundance: many; v_gene: TRBV7-2; CDR3nt: TGTGCCAGCAGCTCCCTTGCAGCGGGGGGCACAGATACGCAGTATTTT; CDR3aa: CASSSLAAGGTDTQYF
d_gene: TRBD1; j_gene: TRBJ2-7; abundance: -; v_gene: TRBV18; CDR3nt: TGTGCCAGCTCACCAGAGACAGGGGGCGTTGAGCAGTACTTC; CDR3aa: CASSPETGGVEQYF
d_gene: TRBD2; j_gene: TRBJ2-7; abundance: -; v_gene: TRBV5-1; CDR3nt: TGCGCCAGCAGCCAAAAACTCAGCGGGGGGGCCGCGGACCAGTACTTC; CDR3aa: CASSQKLSGGAADQYF
d_gene: TRBD2; j_gene: TRBJ2-7; abundance: many; v_gene: TRBV5-1; CDR3nt: TGCGCCAGCAGCCTTTTGGCTAGCGGGGTTACCTACGAGCAGTACTTC; CDR3aa: CASSLLASGVTYEQYF
d_gene: -; j_gene: TRBJ1-6; abundance: -; v_gene: TRBV20-1; CDR3nt: TGCAGTGCTAGAGAGTACAGGCTCTCCTATAATTCACCCCCCCACTTT; CDR3aa: CSAREYRLSYNSPPHF
d_gene: -; j_gene: TRBJ2-3; abundance: -; v_gene: TRBV3-1; CDR3nt: TGTGCCAGCCGGATCCAGGGAAGGGCAGATACGCAGTATTTT; CDR3aa: CASRIQGRADTQYF
d_gene: -; j_gene: TRBJ2-3; abundance: few; v_gene: TRBV7-3; CDR3nt: TGTGCCAGCAGCCCCAAACCCTCTAGCACAGATACGCAGTATTTT; CDR3aa: CASSPKPSSTDTQYF